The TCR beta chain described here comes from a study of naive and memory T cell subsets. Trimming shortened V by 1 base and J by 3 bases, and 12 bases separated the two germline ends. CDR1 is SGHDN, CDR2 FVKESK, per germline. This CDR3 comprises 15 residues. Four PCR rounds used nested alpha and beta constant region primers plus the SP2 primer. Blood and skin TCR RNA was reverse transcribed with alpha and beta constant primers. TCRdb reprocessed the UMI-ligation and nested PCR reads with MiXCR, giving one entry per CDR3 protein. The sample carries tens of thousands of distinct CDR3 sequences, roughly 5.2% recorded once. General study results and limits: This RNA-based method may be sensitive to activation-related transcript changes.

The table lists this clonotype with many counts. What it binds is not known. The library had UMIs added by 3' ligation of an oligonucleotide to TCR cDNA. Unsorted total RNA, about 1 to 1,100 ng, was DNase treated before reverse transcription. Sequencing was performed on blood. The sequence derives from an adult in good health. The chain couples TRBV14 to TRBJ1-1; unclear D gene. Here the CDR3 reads CASSQGSYRYTEAFF. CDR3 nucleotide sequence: TGTGCCAGCAGCCAAGGGTCCTACAGATACACTGAAGCTTTCTTT.